This TCR beta chain was profiled in a study of CD8+ T cells in alopecia areata. For the study at large: Among treated patients, oral tofacitinib was administered at 5 to 10 mg twice daily.

Worth noting for this clone: The antigen is not known.

Reverse transcribed after extraction, RNA yielded cDNA as the sequencing template. The table came from immunoSEQ multiplex PCR; TCRdb's copy has only in-frame clones and leaves some out. This table has 180,000 or so clones, approximately 49% appearing once. The V and J ends lost 0 bases and 0 bases respectively, with 12 bases between them. The CDR3 sequence is 16 residues long. The germline gives CDR1 LGHNA, CDR2 YSLEER. Described treatment: oral pan-JAK inhibitor, 5-10 mg twice daily. As part of sample collection, lesional scalp punch biopsies and peripheral blood were taken from alopecia areata patients. The study's findings and limits: In lesional scalp, particularly from alopecia totalis/universalis, clonality was higher than in normal scalp.

The chain couples TRBV4-3 to TRBJ2-7; the D gene is possibly TRBD1 (6 bases). The sample in question was CD8+ T cells sorted from blood, obtained at week 52, from a patient treated with tofacitinib. The sequence was collected from a human donor with alopecia areata. The CDR3 sequence is CASSQESGQSSYEQYF. CDR3 nucleotide sequence: TGCGCCAGCAGCCAAGAGTCCGGACAGAGCTCCTACGAGCAGTACTTC.